This T cell receptor (beta chain) came from a study of control samples from healthy donors and cancer patients. Using immunoSEQ multiplex PCR, the repertoire was profiled, and TCRdb retains in-frame clones only, with some absent. This table holds about 120,000 clones, just under 95% found once. The source is a young man in good health. Sequencing used blood.

The CDR3 reads CASSKVQGAGYNEQFF. The CDR3 coding sequence is TGTGCCAGCTCAAAAGTACAGGGGGCTGGTTACAATGAGCAGTTCTTC. The chain joins TRBV18 to TRBJ2-1, with 9 nucleotides matching TRBD1. Trimming removed 5 bases from V and 4 bases from J; junction bases left unmatched: 9. In germline, CDR1 is KGHSH, CDR2 LQKENI. This CDR3 is 16 amino acids long.